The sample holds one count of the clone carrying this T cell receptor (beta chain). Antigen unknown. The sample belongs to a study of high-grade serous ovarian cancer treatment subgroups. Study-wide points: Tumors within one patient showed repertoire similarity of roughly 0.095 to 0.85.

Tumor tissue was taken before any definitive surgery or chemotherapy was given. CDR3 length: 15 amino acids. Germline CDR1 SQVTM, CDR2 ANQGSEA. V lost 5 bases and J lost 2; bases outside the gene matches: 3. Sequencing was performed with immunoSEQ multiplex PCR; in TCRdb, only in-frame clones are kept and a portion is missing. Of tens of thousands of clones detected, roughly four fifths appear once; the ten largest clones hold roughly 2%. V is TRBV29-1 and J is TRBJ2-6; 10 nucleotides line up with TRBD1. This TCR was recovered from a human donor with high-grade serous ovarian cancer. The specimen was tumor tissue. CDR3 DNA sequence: TGCAGCGTTCGACAGGGGGCCACTGGGGCCAACGTCCTGACTTTC. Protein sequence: CSVRQGATGANVLTF. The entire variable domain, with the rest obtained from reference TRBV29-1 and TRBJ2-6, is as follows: SAVISQKPSRDICQRGTSLTIQCQVDSQVTMMFWYRQQPGQSLTLIATANQGSEATYESGFVIDKFPISRPNLTFSTLTVSNMSPEDSSIYLCSVRQGATGANVLTFGAGSRLTVL.